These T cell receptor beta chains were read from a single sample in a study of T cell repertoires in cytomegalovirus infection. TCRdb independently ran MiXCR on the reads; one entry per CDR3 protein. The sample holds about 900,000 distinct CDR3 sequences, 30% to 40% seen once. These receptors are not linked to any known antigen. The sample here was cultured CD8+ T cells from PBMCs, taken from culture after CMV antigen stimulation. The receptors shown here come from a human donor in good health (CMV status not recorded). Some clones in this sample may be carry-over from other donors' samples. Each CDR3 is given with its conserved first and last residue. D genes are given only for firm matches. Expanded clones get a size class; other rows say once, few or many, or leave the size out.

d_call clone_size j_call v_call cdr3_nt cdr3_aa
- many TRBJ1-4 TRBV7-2 TGTGCCAGCAGCTTACGTGCAACTAATGAAAAACTGTTTTTT CASSLRATNEKLFF
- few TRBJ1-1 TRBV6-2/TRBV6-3 TGTGCCAGCAGTCCGTTCCGGGGGGGGTGGACTGAAGCTTTCTTT CASSPFRGGWTEAFF
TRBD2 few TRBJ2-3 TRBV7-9 TGTGCCAGCAGCCCCCGGGAGGAGCGGGGTTACACAGATACGCAGTATTTT CASSPREERGYTDTQYF
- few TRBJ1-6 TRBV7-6 TGTGCCAGCAGCACGAGTCCCTGGGGGATTGGAGGCAATTCACCCCTCCACTTT CASSTSPWGIGGNSPLHF
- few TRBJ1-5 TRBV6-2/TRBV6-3 TGTGCCAGCAGTTTCTCGGGGATTCAGCCCCAGCATTTT CASSFSGIQPQHF
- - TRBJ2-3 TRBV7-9 TGTGCCGTCCAATTAGGGAGAGATACGCAGTATTTT CAVQLGRDTQYF
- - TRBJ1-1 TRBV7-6 TGTGCCAGCAGCTTATCTCCGGGGGCGACGGGCACTGAAGCTTTCTTT CASSLSPGATGTEAFF
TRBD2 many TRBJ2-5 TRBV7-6 TGTGCCAGCAGCCGTATTAGGTCGGCGCGGGGGGGCGACCAAGAGACCCAGTACTTC CASSRIRSARGGDQETQYF
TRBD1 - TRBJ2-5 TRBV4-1 TGCGCCAGCAGCCAAGGAGACAGGGCTTCCTTTCTTGGAGAGACCCAGTACTTC CASSQGDRASFLGETQYF
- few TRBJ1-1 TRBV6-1 TGTGCCAGCAGTTACCCCCTCTTCACTTACAGCGGCAACACTGAAGCTTTCTTT CASSYPLFTYSGNTEAFF
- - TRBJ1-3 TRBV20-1 TGCAGTGCTAGCCGTGGAGGGGGAAACACCATATATTTT CSASRGGGNTIYF
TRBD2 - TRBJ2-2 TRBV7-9 TGTGCCAGCAGCTTAGATGAGGCGGGGGCGAACACCGGGGAGCTGTTTTTT CASSLDEAGANTGELFF
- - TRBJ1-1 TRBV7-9 TGTGTCATCGAAAGGGGGTGGGTAGCTTTCTTT CVIERGWVAFF
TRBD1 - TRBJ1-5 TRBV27 TGTGCCAGCGGTCTACAGGGGGCGAGCAATCAGCCCCAGCATTTT CASGLQGASNQPQHF
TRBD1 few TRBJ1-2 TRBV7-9 TGTGCCAGCGACACAGGGGTCTATGGCTACACCTTC CASDTGVYGYTF
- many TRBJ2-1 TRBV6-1 TGTGCCAGCAGCTCCTACAGCCGCCCCCCCCACAATTTAGAGTTCTTC CASSSYSRPPHNLEFF
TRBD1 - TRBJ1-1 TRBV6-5 TGTGCCAGCAGTTACAACGGACAGGTGAACACTGAAGCTTTCTTT CASSYNGQVNTEAFF
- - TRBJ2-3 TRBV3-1 TGTGCCAGCAGTCGAGGGATAACAGATACGCAGTATTTT CASSRGITDTQYF
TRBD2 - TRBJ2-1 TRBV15 TGTGCCACCAGCAGAGGGGGCGGGGGGAGGAATGAGCAGTTCTTC CATSRGGGGRNEQFF
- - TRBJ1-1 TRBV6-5 TGTGCCAGCAGTTACCGAATAGGAATGAACACTGAAGCTTTCTTT CASSYRIGMNTEAFF
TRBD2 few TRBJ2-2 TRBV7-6 TGTGCCAGCAGCTTATCTAGCGGGGGGCCTATGAACACCGGGGAGCTGTTTTTT CASSLSSGGPMNTGELFF
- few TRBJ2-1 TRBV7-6 TGTGCCAGCAGCTTGACGTCGGGACACTCCTACAATGAGCAGTTCTTC CASSLTSGHSYNEQFF
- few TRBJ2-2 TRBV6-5 TGTGCTACCGAAGGGGGGCCCTACACCGGGGAGCTGTTTTTT CATEGGPYTGELFF
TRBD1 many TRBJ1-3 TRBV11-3 TGTGCCAGCAGCTTAGTGACAGGGGCCACCATATATTTT CASSLVTGATIYF
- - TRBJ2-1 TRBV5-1 TGCGCCAGCAGCCCCCTTCCTCGGACAGTGGAGATGCACAATGAGCAGTTCTTC CASSPLPRTVEMHNEQFF
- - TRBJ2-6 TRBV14 TGTGCCAGCAGCCTCAGGGGCGGTGGGGCCAACGTCCTGACTTTC CASSLRGGGANVLTF
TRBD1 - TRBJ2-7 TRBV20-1 TGCAGTGCTTTTCGACAGGGGGGCCTCGGCGAGCAGTACTTC CSAFRQGGLGEQYF
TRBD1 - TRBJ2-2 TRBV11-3 TGTGCCAGCAGCCAATACAACACAGGGGGCATGGGCGGGGAGCTGTTTTTT CASSQYNTGGMGGELFF
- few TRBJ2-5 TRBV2 TGTGCCAGCAGTGTAGAGGGGCGGGAGACCCAGTACTTC CASSVEGRETQYF
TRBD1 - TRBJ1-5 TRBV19 TGTGCCAGTAGTACGGGACAGGGAATATATAGCAATCAGCCCCAGCATTTT CASSTGQGIYSNQPQHF
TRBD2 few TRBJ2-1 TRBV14 TGTGCCAGCAGCCGATTCCGGGCTAGCGGGGGTGAGCAGTTCTTC CASSRFRASGGEQFF
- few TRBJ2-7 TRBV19 TGTGCCACCGGGGTAGGGAGCTCCTACGAGCAGTACTTC CATGVGSSYEQYF
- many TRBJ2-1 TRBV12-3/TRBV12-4 TGTGCCAGCAGTCAAGGGACTTACAATGAGCAGTTCTTC CASSQGTYNEQFF
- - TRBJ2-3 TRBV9 TGTGCCAGCAGTGGGGTTACGCAGTATTTT CASSGVTQYF
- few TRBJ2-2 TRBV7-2 TGTGCCAGCAGCTTAGAGGTGGCTATTTTACGGTTAAAAGGGGAGCTGTTTTTT CASSLEVAILRLKGELFF
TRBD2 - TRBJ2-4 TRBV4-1 TGCGCCAGCAGCAAGACTAGCGGTGGAAACATTCAGTACTTC CASSKTSGGNIQYF
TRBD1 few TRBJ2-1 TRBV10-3 TGTGCCATCAGTGACCTTACCGGGACAGGGGAGTTCTATGAGCAGTTCTTC CAISDLTGTGEFYEQFF
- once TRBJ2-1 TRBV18 TGTGCCAGCTCACCAGCTGGGGACTACAATGAGCAGTTCTTC CASSPAGDYNEQFF
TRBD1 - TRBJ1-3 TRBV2 TGTGCCAGCGGGGGACAGAAGGCAGGCATATATTTT CASGGQKAGIYF
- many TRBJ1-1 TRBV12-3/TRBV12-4 TGTGCCAGCAGGAATGGTTATACGCCCGTTATGAACACTGAAGCTTTCTTT CASRNGYTPVMNTEAFF
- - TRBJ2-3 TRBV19 TGTGCCAGTAGTATCGAGGGCTGGAAAGGAACAGATACGCAGTATTTT CASSIEGWKGTDTQYF
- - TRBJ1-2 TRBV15 TGTGCCACTCCTTCTTCCAGGGGCAACTATGGCTACACCTTC CATPSSRGNYGYTF
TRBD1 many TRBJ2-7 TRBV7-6 TGTGCCAGCAGTGTAGGTCCGGACAGGGGCTACGAGCAGTACTTC CASSVGPDRGYEQYF
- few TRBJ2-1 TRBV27 TGTGCCAGCAGGCCCCCACTAGGTCTGGGTAATGAGCAGTTCTTC CASRPPLGLGNEQFF
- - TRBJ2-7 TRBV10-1 TGCGCCAGCAGCGGGGACCGACGGCACGAGCAGTACTTC CASSGDRRHEQYF
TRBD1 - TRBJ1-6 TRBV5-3 TGTGCCAGCTCAGGACAGGGGACCTCCTATAATTCACCCCTCCACTTT CASSGQGTSYNSPLHF
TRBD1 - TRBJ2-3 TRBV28 TGTGCCAGCAGCCCTAGTACGGACAGGGCTTTTGTGACAGATACGCAGTATTTT CASSPSTDRAFVTDTQYF
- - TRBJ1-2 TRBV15 TGTGCCACCAGCAGAGATCCGCGTCAGGTGGGCGGCTACACCTTC CATSRDPRQVGGYTF
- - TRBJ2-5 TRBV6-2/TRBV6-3 TGTGCCAGCAGTTGGAAGGGAAAGGAGACCCAGTACTTC CASSWKGKETQYF
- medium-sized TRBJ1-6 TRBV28 TGTGCCAGCAGCCTCGATAGCTCCTATAATTCACCCCTCCACTTT CASSLDSSYNSPLHF